This T cell receptor (beta chain) was documented in a study of T cell responses to AZD1222 COVID-19 vaccine. Overall study findings and caveats: There were repertoire samples only from the period after the peak T cell response. At baseline, seropositivity was found in only 5 to 7 AZD1222 recipients. In a largely white British group with more females than males, clonal diversity was possibly underestimated.

The CDR3 runs to 12 residues. Per germline, CDR1 WNHNN and CDR2 SYGVQD (reference sequence). V gave up 10 bases and J gave up 10 bases; unmatched junction bases: 10. Remarks on this clone: What it recognizes is unknown.

The repertoire was sequenced with immunoSEQ multiplex PCR; TCRdb's copy has only in-frame clones and lacks some. The repertoire holds over 150,000 clones, with 90% as singletons. This chain links TRBV10-1 with TRBJ2-1; the match to TRBD2 covers 7 bases. Sequences were derived from peripheral blood, sampled on day 0 of AZD1222 vaccination. The receptor's source is an adult in good health. CDR3 in DNA: TGCGCCACCTCAGCGGGGAAGGGAGAGCAGTTCTTC. Translating it yields CATSAGKGEQFF.